Detailed here is one T cell receptor beta chain. V lost 8 bases, J lost 6 bases, and 11 bases stayed unmatched. The CDR3 loop spans 16 amino acids. In germline, CDR1 is ENHRY, CDR2 SYGVKD. This sample was taken from a study of CD8+ T cells in alopecia areata. RNA, once extracted, was reverse transcribed into cDNA for use as the sequencing template. Clones were read by immunoSEQ multiplex PCR, and TCRdb kept only the in-frame ones, dropping some. The sample carries around 140,000 clones, around 87% recorded once. The chain employs TRBV10-3 and TRBJ2-1; 12 positions match TRBD2. The sequence was obtained from a human donor with alopecia areata. Sequenced material: CD8+ T cells sorted from blood, taken at week 0. The CDR3 DNA follows: TGTGCCATCTCAACCGAAACTAGCGGGGGGCTCAATGAGCAGTTCTTC. Amino acids: CAISTETSGGLNEQFF.